The clone carrying this T cell receptor beta chain is medium-sized (0.01 to 0.1%) within its sample. The sample is drawn from a study of immune heterogeneity within non-small cell lung tumors. Multiplex PCR relied on 32 V and 13 J primers to amplify TCR beta CDR3. TCRdb analysed the multiplex PCR reads with MiXCR anew, one entry per CDR3 protein. The table lists about 9,600 distinct CDR3 sequences, 26% of them singletons. Template input was genomic DNA from bulk tumor (about 600 ng per sample). Biopsy collection occurred during surgery, with several far-apart biopsies per primary tumor. Curative surgical treatment was performed in patients who had newly diagnosed, untreated non-small cell lung cancer. After removal of 6 bases from V and 1 base from J, the junction contained 5 bases not matched to a gene. Germline V lookup: CDR1 SGHDN, CDR2 FVKESK. The CDR3 totals 15 residues.

The chain couples TRBV14 to TRBJ2-3; 9 nucleotides agree with TRBD1. The sequencing input was lung tumor tissue. This TCR derives from a woman between 45 and 65 years old with non-small cell lung cancer. In DNA, the CDR3 is TGTGCCAGCAGTACAGGGGGCTTTGGCACAGATACGCAGTATTTT. It yields the protein CASSTGGFGTDTQYF.